What follows are 5 T cell receptor beta chains derived from one specimen sequenced in a study of T cells in Graves' hyperthyroidism and ophthalmopathy. RNA transcripts served as the template for amplifying TCR beta CDR3 regions. Carried out on the TCR CDR3, a first-round RT-PCR used the HTBI primer set. TCRdb recomputed calls from the multiplex PCR reads with MiXCR, one row per CDR3 protein. This sample has more than 550,000 distinct CDR3 sequences, with roughly 20% found just once. The sequenced material came from blood. All receptors derive from a woman between 50 and 59 years old with Graves' hyperthyroidism that later progressed to Graves' ophthalmopathy.

J is TRBJ2-1 and V is TRBV12-3 or TRBV12-4; 8 positions agree with TRBD2. The CDR3 runs 15 residues. Trimming at V came to 3 bases and at J to 5 bases, leaving 6 bases not matched to a gene. This chain's CDR3 is CASSLAAGENNEQFF. The CDR3 nucleotides are TGTGCCAGCAGTTTGGCAGCGGGGGAGAACAATGAGCAGTTCTTC.

This clonotype was observed a handful of times. This chain links TRBV6-1 with TRBJ2-1, with 7 bases lining up with TRBD1. The CDR3 spans 17 residues. The germline V gene encodes CDR1 MNHNS and CDR2 SASEGT. J gave up 1 base and V 5 bases, and 11 bases lay outside the gene matches. The CDR3 reads CASSSLRQGWSYNEQFF. CDR3 nucleotides: TGTGCCAGCAGTTCCCTACGACAGGGTTGGTCCTACAATGAGCAGTTCTTC.

This clonotype has ten or more counts. CDR3 residues: CASSSTWDGGLYGYTF. The CDR3 DNA is TGTGCCAGCAGCTCCACCTGGGACGGGGGGCTTTATGGCTACACCTTC. The genes are TRBV7-9 and TRBJ1-2; a possible D gene is TRBD1 (6 bases). V dropped 4 bases and J dropped 5 bases, with 20 bases sitting between them. This CDR3 is built from 16 residues. Per germline, CDR1 SEHNR and CDR2 FQNEAQ (reference sequence).

There are many counts of this clonotype. V gene TRBV6-1 combines with J gene TRBJ1-2, with 9 nucleotides matching TRBD1. The CDR3 totals 17 residues. Germline loops: CDR1 MNHNS, CDR2 SASEGT. Trimming took 8 bases from V and 4 from J; bases not matched to a gene: 17. The CDR3 nucleotides read TGTGCCAGCTTAAAACGTCCGGGACAGGGTTTAGTCTATGGCTACACCTTC. This sequence encodes CASLKRPGQGLVYGYTF.

Details on this clonotype: A much larger clone differs by one base, so this may be a read error. The gene calls are TRBV10-3 and TRBJ1-1; D not certain. CDR1 and CDR2 from the germline V gene are ENHRY and SYGVKD. The ends were cut back, 8 bases at V and 0 bases at J, with 10 bases in the middle. This CDR3 contains 13 residues. CDR3 bases: TGTGCCATCGCTCCGGGAGTGAACACTGAAGCTTTCTTT. This sequence encodes CAIAPGVNTEAFF.